The 32 T cell receptor beta chains presented below share a single source sample, sequenced in a study of CD8+CD57+ T cells in acquired aplastic anemia (dated by TCRdb to 2017 to 2018). Patients chosen for sequencing had shown expansion of CD8+CD57+ cells by flow cytometry. TCRdb lists the instrument as Illumina HiSeq 2000. Profiling of TCR beta VDJ combinations and CDR3 sequences used genomic DNA as the template. The public reads were reanalyzed by TCRdb: fastp trimming at Q25, MiXCR alignment, in-frame beta chains only. Merged by CDR3 protein, the rows form single entries marked with the most common genes and DNA. The sample yields 270,000 or so distinct CDR3 sequences; approximately 82% were counted once. In total, the top ten clones hold approximately 42% of the sample. The sequencing input was sorted CD4+, CD8+, or CD8+CD57+ T cells (not recorded which) from PBMCs. The receptors stem from a human donor with aplastic anemia.

This clonotype was found many times. This rearrangement joins TRBV6-1 to TRBJ2-1; 10 nucleotides match TRBD2. The CDR3 has 16 amino acids. Germline CDR1 and CDR2: MNHNS and SASEGT. After removal of 2 bases from V and 4 bases from J, the junction contained 5 bases not matched to a gene. CDR3 sequence: CASSELAGGIYNEQFF. DNA for the CDR3: TGTGCCAGCAGTGAATTAGCGGGGGGTATATACAATGAGCAGTTCTTC.

The chain is built from TRBV7-2 and TRBJ2-3; D unresolved. CDR1 and CDR2 (germline): SGHTA, FQGNSA. V lost 5 bases to trimming and J lost 2 bases, with 5 bases between them. The CDR3 extends over 12 amino acids. CDR3 residues: CASSTFTDTQYF. The CDR3 nucleotides are TGTGCCAGCAGCACCTTCACAGATACGCAGTATTTT.

Note on this clonotype: The germline gene is not matched at one end of the junction; a read error may be the cause. The V gene is TRBV9, the J gene TRBJ2-6; the D gene is possibly TRBD1 (6 bases). CDR3 length: 16 residues. CDR1 SGDLS and CDR2 YYNGEE come from the germline V gene. The CDR3 coding sequence is TGTGCCAGCAGCTTAGGGGGTAGGCACGGGGACAACGTCCTGACTTTC. It yields the protein CASSLGGRHGDNVLTF. The variable domain in full, completed from reference TRBV9 and TRBJ2-6, reads DSGVTQTPKHLITATGQRVTLRCSPRSGDLSVYWYQQSLDQGLQFLIQYYNGEERAKGNILERFSAQQFPDLHSELNLSSLELGDSALYFCASSLGGRHGDNVLTFGAGSRLTVL.

V is TRBV7-2 and J is TRBJ2-7, with no clear D. Per germline, CDR1 SGHTA and CDR2 FQGNSA. CDR3 length: 12 residues. The CDR3: CASSFDAAEKSV. The CDR3 DNA reads as TGTGCCAGCAGCTTTGATGCAGCCGAGAAGTCCGTC.

This clonotype was seen many times. V gene TRBV5-6 combines with J gene TRBJ2-5; the match to TRBD2 covers 11 bases. The germline CDR1 and CDR2 sequences are SGHDT and YYEEEE. There are 15 residues in the CDR3. J was trimmed by 2 bases and V by 3 bases; bases with no gene match: 3. The CDR3 loop reads CASSWGTSGQETQYF. The DNA of the CDR3 is TGTGCCAGCAGCTGGGGGACTAGCGGACAAGAGACCCAGTACTTC.

The J gene is TRBJ2-3, the V gene TRBV7-8; possible D gene TRBD2, 6 bases. CDR3 length equals 14 residues. CDR1 and CDR2 (germline): SGHVS, FQNEAQ. Trimming stripped 0 bases from V and 14 bases from J, with 18 bases between. The CDR3 region has the DNA TGTGCCAGCAGCTTAGCGGGAGGTCGGGGTACGGGGTATTTT. Translating it yields CASSLAGGRGTGYF. The entire variable domain, with the rest obtained from reference TRBV7-8 and TRBJ2-3, is as follows: GAGVSQSPRYKVAKRGQDVALRCDPISGHVSLFWYQQALGQGPEFLTYFQNEAQLDKSGLPSDRFFAERPEGSVSTLKIQRTQQEDSAVYLCASSLAGGRGTGYFGPGTRLTVL.

As to this clonotype: At one end the junction does not follow the germline gene, possibly because of a read error. The chain is built from TRBV7-9 and TRBJ2-3; the match to TRBD1 covers 7 bases. Germline V CDR1 and CDR2: SEHNR, FQNEAQ (reference sequence). This CDR3 spans 14 amino acids. The CDR3 DNA sequence: TGTGCCAGCAGCTTAGACAGGGGTCTTTCTCCCCACTACTTT. Its translation is CASSLDRGLSPHYF.

The chain recombines TRBV7-3 with TRBJ1-2, with D maybe TRBD1 (5 bases). CDR3 length: 16 amino acids. The germline V gene has CDR1 SGHTA and CDR2 FQGTGA. Trimming shortened V by 6 bases and J by 10 bases, and 27 bases separated the two germline ends. DNA for the CDR3: TGTGCCAGCAGTTCAAGCGGGACTTGCGGAGAGAACCACTACACCTTC. It is translated as CASSSSGTCGENHYTF.

This clonotype was found once. It is likely a read error, because the conserved phenylalanine at the end of the CDR3 is missing. The limits of the CDR3 on the DNA are not certain, so only TCRdb's listed CDR3 is given. The CDR3 sequence: CASGDGGTDTQYVGPV. This chain uses TRBV2 with TRBJ1-1; TRBD1 is the table's D call, not checked against the DNA. Both ends counted, the CDR3 spans 16 residues. Germline values: CDR1 SNHLY, CDR2 FYNNEI.

A word on this clonotype: No conserved phenylalanine or tryptophan is present at the end of the CDR3, so a read error is the likely explanation. Because the CDR3's place on the DNA is in doubt, the DNA is left out and the CDR3 is given as listed by TCRdb. The chain combines TRBV2 with TRBJ1-6; TRBD1, as called in the table, went unchecked against the DNA. Per germline, CDR1 SNHLY and CDR2 FYNNEI. A total of 15 residues make up the CDR3, ends included. CDR3 residues: CASGDGGTYTQHLGP.

The J gene is TRBJ2-7, the V gene TRBV9, with D possibly matching TRBD2 (5 bases). The CDR3 length is 11 residues. CDR1 and CDR2 from the germline V gene are SGDLS and YYNGEE. The V end lost 4 bases, the J end lost 6 bases, and 8 bases lay between the germline ends. The CDR3 sequence is CASSSSGEQYF. The CDR3 DNA sequence: TGTGCCAGCAGCTCCAGCGGCGAGCAGTACTTC.

The V call is TRBV7-9, the J call TRBJ1-2, with TRBD1 as a possible D gene (5 bases). The V gene's germline CDR1 is SEHNR and CDR2 FQNEAQ (reference sequence). V was shortened by 3 bases and J by 6 bases, with 26 bases between the two germline ends. This CDR3 contains 18 residues. The CDR3 region is CASSFERSGGSDEDGYTF. In nucleotides, the CDR3 is TGTGCCAGCAGCTTTGAAAGAAGCGGGGGGAGCGATGAGGATGGCTACACCTTC.

This clonotype occurred a few times. Germline and junction disagree at one end, which may indicate a read error. The gene calls are TRBV7-9 and TRBJ2-3; TRBD2 might be the D (5 bases). CDR3 size: 13 residues. Germline CDR1 and CDR2: SEHNR and FQNEAQ (reference sequence). In DNA form, the CDR3 reads TGTGCCAGCAGGGTCGGAGGTACCGATACGGAGTATTTC. It codes for CASRVGGTDTEYF.

V and J are TRBV7-9 and TRBJ2-3; the match to TRBD2 covers 7 bases. CDR1 is SEHNR, CDR2 FQNEAQ, per germline (reference sequence). CDR3 length: 14 residues. V lost 5 bases and J lost 10; bases outside the gene matches: 12. CDR3 region: CASSLPGGAGAQYF. For the CDR3, the DNA is TGTGCCAGCAGCCTACCGGGAGGTGCCGGGGCGCAGTATTTT. Based on the CDR3 plus reference TRBV7-9 and TRBJ2-3, the full variable domain is DTGVSQNPRHKITKRGQNVTFRCDPISEHNRLYWYRQTLGQGPEFLTYFQNEAQLEKSRLLSDRFSAERPKGSFSTLEIQRTEQGDSAMYLCASSLPGGAGAQYFGPGTRLTVL.

Of note for this clonotype: The CDR3 carries no conserved terminal phenylalanine or tryptophan, so it likely arises from a read error. The DNA is left out, because the CDR3 cannot be placed on it with certainty; the CDR3 is given as TCRdb lists it. The CDR3 reads CASRQGGADTQYLESG. This sequence joins TRBV2 and TRBJ2-1; the DNA was not used to check the table's D call, TRBD1. In germline, CDR1 is SNHLY, CDR2 FYNNEI. With termini counted, the CDR3 has 16 amino acids.

As concerns this clonotype: With a much larger clone just one base away, this may be a read error. The CDR3 is CASSLDLTNYEQYF. CDR3 sequence (DNA): TGTGCCAGCAGCTTAGATCTGACAAACTACGAGCAGTACTTC. This chain uses TRBV11-3 with TRBJ2-7; the D is unclear. CDR1 is SGHNT, CDR2 YENEEA, per germline. This CDR3 spans 14 amino acids. V was trimmed by 0 bases and J by 3 bases, leaving 9 bases between them.

The chain combines TRBV7-8 with TRBJ2-2; D remains ambiguous. This CDR3 region has 15 residues. Germline V gene data show CDR1 as SGHVS and CDR2 as FQNEAQ. V was clipped by 5 bases and J by 7 bases, with 17 bases between them. CDR3 residues: CASSLGVKGFGELFF. The CDR3 nucleotides read TGTGCCAGCAGCCTAGGCGTGAAAGGTTTCGGGGAGCTGTTTTTT.

This chain uses TRBV7-9 with TRBJ2-3, with D tentatively TRBD1 or TRBD2 (5 bases each). There are 15 residues in the CDR3. CDR1 and CDR2 (germline): SEHNR, FQNEAQ (reference sequence). The V and J ends lost 3 bases and 7 bases respectively, with 17 bases between them. This CDR3 reads CASSFSAGDAYTQYF. In DNA form, the CDR3 reads TGTGCCAGCAGCTTTAGCGCCGGGGACGCGTATACGCAGTATTTT.

The rearrangement uses TRBV11-2 and TRBJ2-3; 8 bases are a match to TRBD1. With V trimmed by 3 bases and J by 5 bases, 4 bases remained unmatched. Germline-derived CDR1 and CDR2 are SGHAT and FQNNGV. The CDR3 contains 14 residues. For the CDR3, the DNA is TGTGCCAGCAGCTTCGGACAGGGCTTAGATACGCAGTATTTT. Encoded protein: CASSFGQGLDTQYF.

The genes are TRBV11-3 and TRBJ2-7; TRBD1 is a possible D gene (6 bases). V was cut by 0 bases and J by 1 base, with 19 bases left in between. CDR1 and CDR2 (germline): SGHNT, YENEEA. The CDR3 covers 18 residues. The CDR3 protein is CASSLDGAWTALSYEQYV. CDR3 DNA sequence: TGTGCCAGCAGCTTAGATGGAGCCTGGACAGCCCTTTCCTACGAGCAGTACGTC.

This clonotype has at least ten counts. The gene calls are TRBV7-9 and TRBJ2-7; TRBD2 agrees at 7 bases. Per germline, CDR1 SEHNR and CDR2 FQNEAQ (reference sequence). J lost 3 bases, V lost 3 bases, and 5 bases had no gene match. The CDR3 runs to 14 residues. The CDR3 loop is CASSFGGGYYEQYF. The CDR3 DNA is TGTGCCAGCAGCTTCGGCGGGGGTTACTACGAGCAGTACTTC. The full variable domain, its missing parts supplied by reference TRBV7-9 and TRBJ2-7, is DTGVSQNPRHKITKRGQNVTFRCDPISEHNRLYWYRQTLGQGPEFLTYFQNEAQLEKSRLLSDRFSAERPKGSFSTLEIQRTEQGDSAMYLCASSFGGGYYEQYFGPGTRLTVT.

In this sample, this clonotype turned up a few times. A read error may account for a junction end that differs from germline. The chain is built from TRBV5-4 and TRBJ2-7; D is unclear. The CDR3 is 14 amino acids. Germline V gives CDR1 SGHNT, CDR2 YYREEE (reference sequence). CDR3 sequence reads: CATSFTGLAYEQYF. For the CDR3, the DNA is TGTGCCACCAGCTTCACTGGCCTAGCCTACGAGCAGTACTTC. Full variable domain (remainder filled in from reference TRBV5-4 and TRBJ2-7): ETGVTQSPTHLIKTRGQQVTLRCSSQSGHNTVSWYQQALGQGPQFIFQYYREEENGRGNFPPRFSGLQFPNYSSELNVNALELDDSALYLCATSFTGLAYEQYFGPGTRLTVT.

This chain links TRBV29-1 with TRBJ2-1; no definite D call. This CDR3 spans 11 amino acids. Germline assignment: CDR1 SQVTM and CDR2 ANQGSEA. V was pared by 5 bases and J by 5 bases, with 7 bases between. The CDR3 DNA follows: TGCAGCGTTTCGGAGAACAATGAGCAGTTCTTC. Amino acids: CSVSENNEQFF.

This clonotype is a singleton in its sample. The chain couples TRBV11-2 to TRBJ1-2; 7 nucleotides agree with TRBD1. This CDR3 has 15 amino acids. The junction had 11 bases not matched to a gene; V was cut back by 5 bases and J by 5 bases. Germline values: CDR1 SGHAT, CDR2 FQNNGV. The CDR3 loop reads CASSERGHSLYGYTF. The CDR3 DNA is TGTGCCAGCAGCGAAAGGGGGCATAGCTTATATGGCTACACCTTC.

This clonotype was picked up many times. CDR3 sequence (DNA): TGCAGTGCTAGAGATAACTTGAGGGCGGGGCCGAAAAATGAGCAGTTCTTC. Translating it yields CSARDNLRAGPKNEQFF. This chain joins TRBV20-1 and TRBJ2-1, with a weak D call TRBD2 (6 bases). Germline assignment: CDR1 DFQATT and CDR2 SNEGSKA (reference sequence). This CDR3 is 17 amino acids long. The V gene lost 0 bases and the J gene lost 7 bases, with 22 bases spanning the gap.

Of note for this clonotype: Relative to the germline gene, one junction end is altered; a read error may explain this. The chain links TRBV15 to TRBJ2-5; D tentatively reads TRBD1 or TRBD2 (5 bases each). This CDR3 is 14 amino acids long. Germline-derived CDR1 and CDR2 are LNHNV and YYDKDF (reference sequence). DNA for the CDR3: TGTGCCACCAGCAGAGGGACGGGGCGAGAGAACCAGTACTTC. It specifies CATSRGTGRENQYF.

About this clonotype: A junction end diverges from the germline sequence, so it may reflect a read error. The chain is built from TRBV7-2 and TRBJ2-2; D possibly matches TRBD1 or TRBD2 (5 bases each). The germline V gene encodes CDR1 SGHTA and CDR2 FQGNSA. The CDR3 sequence is 16 residues long. The CDR3 DNA reads as TGTGCCAGCAGCTTATGGTGGACACACAATACCGGGGATCTGTTTTTT. Residues: CASSLWWTHNTGDLFF.

This sequence joins TRBV7-8 and TRBJ2-1; TRBD1 matches 10 bases. The V segment lost 5 bases and the J segment 12 bases; nucleotides outside the gene matches: 16. The CDR3 has 16 residues. Germline values: CDR1 SGHVS, CDR2 FQNEAQ. CDR3 in amino acids: CASSPGTGDQTDTQFF. Here the CDR3 DNA reads TGTGCCAGCAGCCCCGGGACAGGGGATCAGACAGATACGCAGTTCTTC.

Details on this clonotype: Given the absence of the conserved phenylalanine or tryptophan at the CDR3 end, a read error is likely. No DNA is shown, since the ends of the CDR3 on it are uncertain; the CDR3 is the one TCRdb lists. The rearrangement links TRBV7-8 to TRBJ2-3. Counting both end residues, the CDR3 totals 13 amino acids. The germline CDR1 and CDR2 sequences are SGHVS and FQNEAQ. The CDR3 here is CASSVAGSATQQY.

The rearrangement links TRBV7-4 to TRBJ2-5; 10 bases match TRBD2. The germline gives CDR1 SGHVT, CDR2 SQSDAQ. V lost 5 bases and J lost 5; bases outside the gene matches: 14. The CDR3 sequence is 17 residues long. The chain's CDR3 is CASSAELAGFNNETQYF. The CDR3 DNA is TGTGCCAGCAGCGCAGAACTAGCGGGGTTCAACAATGAGACCCAGTACTTC.

In the case of this clonotype: An end of the junction does not agree with germline; a read error may underlie this. The chain couples TRBV19 to TRBJ1-1; D gene uncertain. Germline CDR1 and CDR2: LNHDA and SQIVND (reference sequence). The CDR3 totals 15 residues. The chain's CDR3 is CASSIDLRGNTEAFF. For the CDR3, the DNA is TGTGCCAGCAGCATAGATCTGAGAGGGAACACTGAAGCGTTCTTT. The variable domain in full, completed from reference TRBV19 and TRBJ1-1, reads DGGITQSPKYLFRKEGQNVTLSCEQNLNHDAMYWYRQDPGQGLRLIYYSQIVNDFQKGDIAEGYSVSREKKESFPLTVTSAQKNPTAFYLCASSIDLRGNTEAFFGQGTRLTVV.

Comment on this clonotype: The conserved final phenylalanine or tryptophan is absent from the CDR3, which likely points to a read error. The limits of the CDR3 on the DNA are not certain, so only TCRdb's listed CDR3 is given. The genes are TRBV2 and TRBJ2-7; TRBD1, the table's D call, lacks a check against the DNA. CDR1 is SNHLY and CDR2 is FYNNEI in the germline V gene. Ends included, the CDR3 has 16 residues. CDR3 loop: CASSRDRRRGGSEKYH.